The 17 T cell receptor beta chains given below trace back to one sample, sequenced in a study of T cell repertoires in cytomegalovirus infection. No antigen has been assigned to these receptors. TCRdb redid the calling of the reads with MiXCR, one entry per CDR3 protein. Of hundreds of thousands of distinct CDR3 sequences in the sample, about 33% were seen once. Sequenced material: cultured PBMCs, taken from culture after CMV antigen stimulation. The receptors stem from a human donor in good health (CMV status not recorded). Some clones in this sample may be carry-over from other donors' samples.

This clonotype was counted only a few times. The rearrangement uses TRBV10-3 and TRBJ2-7; 10 bases are a match to TRBD1. The CDR3 is 13 residues long. With V trimmed by 9 bases and J by 2 bases, 4 bases remained unmatched. Looked up from germline, CDR1 is ENHRY and CDR2 is SYGVKD. The CDR3 is CAIKGQGAYEQYF. DNA for the CDR3: TGTGCCATTAAAGGACAGGGGGCCTACGAGCAGTACTTC.

CDR3 nucleotides: TGTGCCAGCAGTGAACCGGGACAGGGAGATTTCGGCTACACCTTC. Protein product: CASSEPGQGDFGYTF. The V and J genes are TRBV25-1 and TRBJ1-2; 9 bases align to TRBD1. Trimming took 2 bases from V and 8 from J; bases not matched to a gene: 9. CDR1 and CDR2 (germline): MGHDK, SYGVNS. The CDR3 is made up of 15 amino acids.

This sequence joins TRBV11-2 and TRBJ2-5; TRBD1 aligns across 10 bases. The V segment lost 4 bases and the J segment 6 bases; nucleotides outside the gene matches: 11. This CDR3 has 16 residues. Germline V gives CDR1 SGHAT, CDR2 FQNNGV. The CDR3 loop is CASSYFPGQGTKTQYF. DNA for the CDR3: TGTGCCAGCAGCTATTTTCCGGGACAGGGGACGAAGACCCAGTACTTC. Drawing the rest from reference TRBV11-2 and TRBJ2-5, the complete variable domain is EAGVAQSPRYKIIEKRQSVAFWCNPISGHATLYWYQQILGQGPKLLIQFQNNGVVDDSQLPKDRFSAERLKGVDSTLKIQPAKLEDSAVYLCASSYFPGQGTKTQYFGPGTRLLVL.

The chain carries TRBV6-2 or TRBV6-3 and TRBJ1-1; TRBD1 matches at 8 bases. CDR3 size: 13 residues. V dropped 4 bases and J dropped 7; count of bases not matched to a gene: 5. Germline-derived CDR1 and CDR2 are MNHEY and SVGEGT. The CDR3 nucleotides are TGTGCCAGCAGTTCCGGACAGGGTGGTGAAGCTTTCTTT. Protein: CASSSGQGGEAFF.

The CDR3 sequence: CASKSGQGVHGYTF. DNA for the CDR3: TGTGCCAGCAAGTCAGGGCAGGGGGTCCATGGCTACACCTTC. The chain employs TRBV12-3 or TRBV12-4 and TRBJ1-2, with 7 bases lining up with TRBD1. J gave up 6 bases and V 7 bases, and 11 bases lay outside the gene matches. The CDR3 is 14 amino acids.

V is TRBV7-2 and J is TRBJ2-1, with a tentative D call TRBD2 (6 bases). This CDR3 comprises 15 residues. V lost 5 bases and J 1 base, leaving 12 bases between the germline ends. CDR1 SGHTA and CDR2 FQGNSA come from the germline V gene. The CDR3 reads CASSPAGRSYNEQFF. As DNA, the CDR3 is TGTGCCAGCAGCCCAGCAGGGAGGTCCTACAATGAGCAGTTCTTC.

The CDR3 DNA sequence: TGTGCCTGGACGAAGGGAGGGGTCACTGAAGCTTTCTTT. Its protein is CAWTKGGVTEAFF. The chain is built from TRBV30 and TRBJ1-1; tentatively, D is TRBD1 (5 bases). CDR1 is GTSNPN and CDR2 is SVGIG in the germline V gene (reference sequence). CDR3 length equals 13 residues. V was cut by 4 bases and J by 4 bases, with 13 bases left in between.

This rearrangement joins TRBV7-8 to TRBJ2-1; the match to TRBD2 covers 7 bases. Trimming at V came to 2 bases and at J to 2 bases, leaving 9 bases not matched to a gene. CDR3 length: 17 residues. Germline V lookup: CDR1 SGHVS, CDR2 FQNEAQ. The DNA of the CDR3 is TGTGCCAGCAGCTTAAGGGCAGAGCGGGACCCCTACAATGAGCAGTTCTTC. This codes for CASSLRAERDPYNEQFF.

The J gene is TRBJ2-5, the V gene TRBV4-1, with TRBD2 matching 10 bases. The germline V gene has CDR1 MGHRA and CDR2 YSYEKL. The CDR3 runs 17 residues. V gave up 5 bases and J gave up 5 bases; unmatched junction bases: 14. The CDR3 DNA follows: TGCGCCAGCAGCGGGCCTTGGTCTAGCGGGAGTTTTGAGACCCAGTACTTC. Protein sequence: CASSGPWSSGSFETQYF.

Only a few counts were recorded for this clonotype. The V and J genes are TRBV19 and TRBJ1-1; no reliable D call. Germline CDR1 reads LNHDA; CDR2 reads SQIVND (reference sequence). Between the trimmed V and J ends, which lost 7 bases and 0 bases, there was a span of 12 bases. CDR3 length: 14 amino acids. The CDR3 nucleotides read TGTGCCAGTATCAAACCAGGCATGAACACTGAAGCTTTCTTT. This codes for CASIKPGMNTEAFF. The full variable domain, completed using reference TRBV19 and TRBJ1-1, is DGGITQSPKYLFRKEGQNVTLSCEQNLNHDAMYWYRQDPGQGLRLIYYSQIVNDFQKGDIAEGYSVSREKKESFPLTVTSAQKNPTAFYLCASIKPGMNTEAFFGQGTRLTVV.

A note on this clonotype: This sequence may be a read error, since a much larger clone differs from it by one base. The chain links TRBV7-2 to TRBJ2-5, with a tentative D call TRBD2 (6 bases). Germline V gene lookup returns CDR1 SGHTA and CDR2 FQGNSA. The CDR3 length is 14 residues. Deletions cut 2 bases from V and 5 bases from J, with 12 bases between. The CDR3 here is CASSLFGSPETQYF. CDR3 coding DNA: TGTGCCAGCAGCTTATTCGGGAGTCCGGAGACCCAGTACTTC.

This clonotype was observed a handful of times. The gene calls are TRBV10-3 and TRBJ2-1, with a tentative D call TRBD2 (6 bases). CDR3 length: 13 residues. V lost 10 bases and J lost 5, with 15 bases in between. From germline, CDR1 is ENHRY and CDR2 SYGVKD. The CDR3 nucleotides are TGTGCCACGCTAGCGAGCGTCAACAATGAGCAGTTCTTC. This sequence encodes CATLASVNNEQFF.

This chain uses TRBV5-1 with TRBJ2-1; 7 bases are shared with TRBD1. V lost 1 base, J lost 0 bases, and 7 bases stayed unmatched. The germline V gene has CDR1 SGHRS and CDR2 YFSETQ. This CDR3 comprises 17 residues. This chain's CDR3 is CASSLLGTVPSYNEQFF. The CDR3 bases are TGCGCCAGCAGCTTGCTTGGGACAGTGCCCTCCTACAATGAGCAGTTCTTC.

This clonotype came up many times. The chain uses TRBV7-2 and TRBJ2-3; 7 bases fit TRBD1. Germline trimming cut 5 bases from V and 2 bases from J; bases unmatched to any gene: 10. This CDR3 has 16 amino acids. The germline V gene encodes CDR1 SGHTA and CDR2 FQGNSA. CDR3 nucleotide sequence: TGTGCCAGCAGCCCGACAGGGTATCCCCCCACAGATACGCAGTATTTT. Encoded protein: CASSPTGYPPTDTQYF.

This clonotype was seen many times. The V call is TRBV7-2, the J call TRBJ1-2; D not certain. This CDR3 has 12 residues. V was pared by 2 bases and J by 4 bases, with 5 bases between. Germline V lookup: CDR1 SGHTA, CDR2 FQGNSA. CDR3 amino acids: CASSLYTYGYTF. DNA for the CDR3: TGTGCCAGCAGCTTATACACCTATGGCTACACCTTC.

The chain links TRBV7-9 to TRBJ1-1; the D is unclear. The CDR3 has 14 amino acids. Trimming took 5 bases from V and 6 from J, leaving 16 bases between them. The germline CDR1 and CDR2 sequences are SEHNR and FQNEAQ (reference sequence). In nucleotides, the CDR3 is TGTGCCAGCAGCCGATGGAGGTCCCACCCTGAAGCTTTCTTT. Translated: CASSRWRSHPEAFF.

This clonotype came up a few times. This chain connects TRBV7-2 to TRBJ2-1; 10 nucleotides agree with TRBD2. V lost 1 base to trimming and J lost 7 bases; unmatched junction nucleotides: 4. CDR3 length: 15 residues. Germline V gene sequence: CDR1 SGHTA, CDR2 FQGNSA. DNA of the CDR3: TGTGCCAGCAGCTTAGATAGCGGGAGGTGGAATGAGCAGTTCTTC. It yields the protein CASSLDSGRWNEQFF. The full variable domain, in which reference TRBV7-2 and TRBJ2-1 provide the parts outside the CDR3, is GAGVSQSPSNKVTEKGKDVELRCDPISGHTALYWYRQSLGQGLEFLIYFQGNSAPDKSGLPSDRFSAERTGGSVSTLTIQRTQQEDSAVYLCASSLDSGRWNEQFFGPGTRLTVL.